This TCR beta chain originates from a study of cytomegalovirus exposure and HLA in healthy donors. Study-wide findings and caveats: The authors later linked a missense DCLRE1C variant to TCR beta V- and J-gene trimming. Sequencing artifact likely explains a cluster of highly shared sequence variants. HLA allele associations emerged for 15,000 to 20,000 TCR beta sequences in a later analysis, at 0.05 false discovery rate. Most of the TCR beta V segments (in an earlier analysis) were productive either about 87% or about 30% of the time.

This clone has only one observation. Its target is not known. With 60 Vbeta and 13 Jbeta primers, the PCR was carried out. Sequenced by immunoSEQ multiplex PCR; TCRdb stores in-frame clones only, minus some. This sample has more than 95,000 clones, with 65% to 80% found just once. CDR1 and CDR2 (germline): SGHTA, FQGTGA. With 5 bases removed from V and 0 bases from J, the gap between germline ends came to 14 bases. The CDR3 consists of 17 residues. The chain recombines TRBV7-3 with TRBJ2-6, with D tentatively TRBD1 (6 bases). The TCR originated in a man aged 25-45 years in good health and CMV-seronegative. Sequencing was done on a sample of PBMCs. CDR3 sequence: CASSPGDGPSGANVLTF. The CDR3 nucleotides read TGTGCCAGCAGCCCAGGGGACGGACCCTCTGGGGCCAACGTCCTGACTTTC.